The entry that follows covers one T cell receptor beta chain sequence. Its antigen is unknown. V was shortened by 2 bases and J by 3 bases, with 8 bases between the two germline ends. This CDR3 is built from 14 residues. Germline V CDR1 and CDR2: SGHRS, YFSETQ. Vbeta (60) and Jbeta (13) primers were used in the PCR. The method was immunoSEQ multiplex PCR; TCRdb's version includes in-frame clones alone and lacks a portion of them. Of 150,000 to 200,000 clones in the sample, about 80% were seen once. The source of the sample is a study of cytomegalovirus exposure and HLA in healthy donors. Overall study findings and caveats: Earlier analysis yielded a pattern in which most TCR beta V segments were productive about 90% or about 30% of the time.

This chain joins TRBV5-1 and TRBJ1-4, with D unclear. The sample consisted of PBMCs. This clonotype originated in a woman aged 25 to 45 in good health and CMV-seronegative. The CDR3 DNA reads TGCGCCAGCAGCTTTAACGGGGCTAATGAAAAACTGTTTTTT. This translates into CASSFNGANEKLFF.